The source of this T cell receptor beta chain is a study of blood T cell repertoires in COVID-19. Study-wide context: Spain, Italy and the United States supplied samples that represented acute and convalescent COVID-19.

Followed over time, Seattle patients had been enrolled while infection was active. Per germline, CDR1 SGHNT and CDR2 YYREEE (reference sequence). V gave up 4 bases and J gave up 8 bases, with 12 bases separating them. The CDR3 length is 12 residues. Original data processing: The authors estimated nucleated cell counts from reference gene primer amplification. Clones were read by immunoSEQ multiplex PCR, and TCRdb kept only the in-frame ones, dropping some. V and J calls plus clone size are reproduced from that table; the DNA served to infer D and trimming. The table records 350,000 to 400,000 clones, 75% to 90% of them present only once.

The genes are TRBV5-4 and TRBJ1-2; no clear D gene. Material: peripheral blood. This clonotype was sampled from a woman aged 55-70 years with COVID-19, enrolled during active disease. Written as DNA, the CDR3 is TGTGCCAGCAGCCAACCTAGTGGAGGCTACACCTTC. Residues: CASSQPSGGYTF.